This T cell receptor beta chain was profiled in a study of CD8+CD57+ T cells in acquired aplastic anemia. Overall study results and limits: Patient CD8+CD57+ cells had less diversity than total CD4+ and CD8+ pools. No significant patient-versus-control difference appeared in CD8+ Simpson's diversity.

This clonotype has just a few counts. Its antigen remains unknown. Investigators profiled TCR beta VDJ and CDR3 from genomic DNA template. TCRdb reanalysed the reads using MiXCR and keeps one entry per CDR3 protein. Of 16,000 or so distinct CDR3 sequences in the sample, over 35% were seen once. CD8+CD57+ cell expansion had been shown by flow cytometry in patients chosen for sequencing. Severe acquired aplastic anemia was present in all patients. The CDR3 contains 14 residues. The germline CDR1 and CDR2 sequences are ENHRY and SYGVKD. The V end lost 8 bases, the J end lost 0 bases, and 11 bases lay between the germline ends.

V usage is TRBV10-3 and J usage is TRBJ2-1; D unclear. The TCR comes from a human donor with aplastic anemia. Sequenced sample: CD8+CD57+ T cells sorted from PBMCs. Sample subset: bead-enriched CD8+CD57+ effector memory T cells from SAA patients. CDR3 DNA: TGTGCCATCGCCGGCGGCAGCTCCTACAATGAGCAGTTCTTC. The encoded protein is CAIAGGSSYNEQFF.